This is a list of T cell receptor beta chains from one sample in a study of shared clonotypes between healthy human individuals. Repertoires were generated with immunoSEQ multiplex PCR, while TCRdb's copy carries only in-frame clones and drops some. The table shows nearly 1 million clones, with 76% occurring only once. The specimen sequenced was memory CD4+ T cells sorted from blood. The receptors here all came from a man younger than 30 in good health. Both conserved end residues are part of each CDR3. The order of the fields is J gene, clone size, V gene, D gene, CDR3 DNA, CDR3 protein. The D gene is left open where the match is weak. Not every row has a clone size; where given, it reads once, few, many or a size class.

j_gene: TRBJ1-1
abundance: .
v_gene: TRBV6-6
d_gene: .
CDR3nt: TGTGCCAGCAGTTACGAGGGTAGGGCCACTGAAGCTTTCTTT
CDR3aa: CASSYEGRATEAFF

j_gene: TRBJ1-1
abundance: .
v_gene: TRBV11-2
d_gene: .
CDR3nt: TGTGCCAGCAGCCTGGCAGGGGCTGAAGCTTTCTTT
CDR3aa: CASSLAGAEAFF

j_gene: TRBJ1-2
abundance: .
v_gene: TRBV6-6
d_gene: .
CDR3nt: TGTGCCAGCAGTTACTCTTCGGAGGGGGGAGACTATGGCTACACCTTC
CDR3aa: CASSYSSEGGDYGYTF

j_gene: TRBJ2-3
abundance: once
v_gene: TRBV19
d_gene: .
CDR3nt: TGTGCCAGTAGTACACGCCCGGCAGGGAGTACTAGCACAGATACGCAGTATTTT
CDR3aa: CASSTRPAGSTSTDTQYF

j_gene: TRBJ2-1
abundance: .
v_gene: TRBV6-5
d_gene: TRBD2
CDR3nt: TGTGCCAGCAGGGCCGGGACTAGCTGGGGGAATGAGCAGTTCTTC
CDR3aa: CASRAGTSWGNEQFF

j_gene: TRBJ1-2
abundance: .
v_gene: TRBV7-2
d_gene: TRBD1
CDR3nt: TGTGCCAGCGCCCCCCAGACGGGGACAGGGGTCGGCTACACCTTC
CDR3aa: CASAPQTGTGVGYTF

j_gene: TRBJ2-7
abundance: .
v_gene: TRBV5-1
d_gene: TRBD2
CDR3nt: TGCGCCAGCAGCTTGACACCTAGCGGGACCTACGAGCAGTACTTC
CDR3aa: CASSLTPSGTYEQYF

j_gene: TRBJ2-7
abundance: .
v_gene: TRBV7-9
d_gene: TRBD1
CDR3nt: TGTGCCAGCAGTTCTCCATCCCGGGACAGAAAAAGGCAAAGCTACGAGCAGTACTTC
CDR3aa: CASSSPSRDRKRQSYEQYF

j_gene: TRBJ2-1
abundance: .
v_gene: TRBV5-1
d_gene: TRBD2
CDR3nt: TGCGCCAGCAGCTTGTTCAGGACTAGCGGGAGGGCCGTCAATGAGCAGTTCTTC
CDR3aa: CASSLFRTSGRAVNEQFF

j_gene: TRBJ2-7
abundance: .
v_gene: TRBV11-2
d_gene: .
CDR3nt: TGTGCCAGCAGCTTAGAGGGGATCTACTACGAGCAGTACTTC
CDR3aa: CASSLEGIYYEQYF

j_gene: TRBJ1-1
abundance: few
v_gene: TRBV29-1
d_gene: .
CDR3nt: TGCAGCGTTGATTATAAGGGAGGCACTGAAGCTTTCTTT
CDR3aa: CSVDYKGGTEAFF

j_gene: TRBJ2-2
abundance: .
v_gene: TRBV10-3
d_gene: TRBD1
CDR3nt: TGTGCCATCAGTGGGACAGGGCCGACCGGGGAGCTGTTTTTT
CDR3aa: CAISGTGPTGELFF

j_gene: TRBJ2-3
abundance: .
v_gene: TRBV4-1
d_gene: TRBD1
CDR3nt: TGCGCCAGCAGCCAAAGTTTCCGACAGGGCTCGACAGATACGCAGTATTTT
CDR3aa: CASSQSFRQGSTDTQYF

j_gene: TRBJ1-5
abundance: .
v_gene: TRBV28
d_gene: .
CDR3nt: TGTGCCAGCAGTTCCGACCGATATAGCAATCAGCCCCAGCATTTT
CDR3aa: CASSSDRYSNQPQHF

j_gene: TRBJ2-7
abundance: .
v_gene: TRBV30
d_gene: .
CDR3nt: TGTGCCTGGAGTGCGGACCTCGGGACTTACGAGCAGTACTTC
CDR3aa: CAWSADLGTYEQYF

j_gene: TRBJ2-5
abundance: .
v_gene: TRBV7-7
d_gene: .
CDR3nt: TGTGCTAGCAGCTTAGGGTCCCAAGAGACCCAGTACTTC
CDR3aa: CASSLGSQETQYF

j_gene: TRBJ2-7
abundance: few
v_gene: TRBV6-5
d_gene: TRBD2
CDR3nt: TGTGCCAGCAGTAAAGCGGGAGGGGGCTACGAGCAGTACTTC
CDR3aa: CASSKAGGGYEQYF

j_gene: TRBJ1-1
abundance: .
v_gene: TRBV7-9
d_gene: .
CDR3nt: TGTGCCAGCAGCTTTACAGGGCAGGGCACTGAAGCTTTCTTT
CDR3aa: CASSFTGQGTEAFF

j_gene: TRBJ1-5
abundance: .
v_gene: TRBV6-1
d_gene: .
CDR3nt: TGTGCCAGCAGCCTAGGCAGCAATCAGCCCCAGCATTTT
CDR3aa: CASSLGSNQPQHF

j_gene: TRBJ1-2
abundance: .
v_gene: TRBV6-5
d_gene: TRBD1
CDR3nt: TGTGCCAGCGGGACAGGGGGGTACTATGGCTACACCTTC
CDR3aa: CASGTGGYYGYTF

j_gene: TRBJ2-7
abundance: .
v_gene: TRBV6-5
d_gene: .
CDR3nt: TGTGCCAGCAGTTTAAGGGCTCAGTACGAGCAGTACTTC
CDR3aa: CASSLRAQYEQYF

j_gene: TRBJ2-2
abundance: .
v_gene: TRBV5-1
d_gene: .
CDR3nt: TGCGCCAGCAGCCCGTCGGTTAGCGTCGGGGAGCTGTTTTTT
CDR3aa: CASSPSVSVGELFF

j_gene: TRBJ2-1
abundance: .
v_gene: TRBV27
d_gene: TRBD2
CDR3nt: TGTGCCAGCAGCCCGAGCGGGGGGGGCTTCTACAATGAGCAGTTCTTC
CDR3aa: CASSPSGGGFYNEQFF

j_gene: TRBJ2-5
abundance: .
v_gene: TRBV5-1
d_gene: TRBD1
CDR3nt: TGCGCCAGCAGCTTAAGTGGGACAGGCCCAATGGAGACCCAGTACTTC
CDR3aa: CASSLSGTGPMETQYF

j_gene: TRBJ1-2
abundance: .
v_gene: TRBV28
d_gene: .
CDR3nt: TGTGCCAGCAGTTCCGGAGGGGGGGGCTACGGCTACACCTTC
CDR3aa: CASSSGGGGYGYTF

j_gene: TRBJ2-7
abundance: .
v_gene: TRBV14
d_gene: .
CDR3nt: TGTGCCAGCAGCCTTCGGACGGAGGCCTACGAGCAGTACTTC
CDR3aa: CASSLRTEAYEQYF

j_gene: TRBJ2-7
abundance: few
v_gene: TRBV2
d_gene: .
CDR3nt: TGTGCCAGCAGTGAAGGGAGGGCCTTAGGCACGTACGAGCAGTACTTC
CDR3aa: CASSEGRALGTYEQYF

j_gene: TRBJ2-2
abundance: .
v_gene: TRBV4-1
d_gene: TRBD2
CDR3nt: TGCGCCAGCAGCCAAGATTCTAGCGGGAGCCCGGCCGGGGAGCTGTTTTTT
CDR3aa: CASSQDSSGSPAGELFF

j_gene: TRBJ2-4
abundance: .
v_gene: TRBV28
d_gene: TRBD1
CDR3nt: TGTGCCAGCAGTTCACTGACAGGGATGGGGAACATTCAGTACTTC
CDR3aa: CASSSLTGMGNIQYF

j_gene: TRBJ1-5
abundance: many
v_gene: TRBV6-1
d_gene: .
CDR3nt: TGTGCCAGCAGTGAAGGGGCGCCCCAGCATTTT
CDR3aa: CASSEGAPQHF

j_gene: TRBJ1-5
abundance: .
v_gene: TRBV11-2
d_gene: TRBD1
CDR3nt: TGTGCCAGCAGCTCGGACAGGATCACCCAGCATTTT
CDR3aa: CASSSDRITQHF

j_gene: TRBJ1-5
abundance: few
v_gene: TRBV5-8
d_gene: TRBD1
CDR3nt: TGTGCCAGCAGCATATCCGGGACAGTCAATCAGCCCCAGCATTTT
CDR3aa: CASSISGTVNQPQHF

j_gene: TRBJ2-7
abundance: .
v_gene: TRBV7-2
d_gene: .
CDR3nt: TGTGCCAGCAGCTTAACGACTCACTACGAGCAGTACTTC
CDR3aa: CASSLTTHYEQYF

j_gene: TRBJ2-3
abundance: .
v_gene: TRBV28
d_gene: .
CDR3nt: TGTGCCAGCAGCACGGGAGCTCCAGATACGCAGTATTTT
CDR3aa: CASSTGAPDTQYF

j_gene: TRBJ2-5
abundance: .
v_gene: TRBV7-8
d_gene: .
CDR3nt: TGTGCCAGCAGCTTACGGAGTTTCCAAGAGACCCAGTACTTC
CDR3aa: CASSLRSFQETQYF

j_gene: TRBJ1-5
abundance: .
v_gene: TRBV7-2
d_gene: .
CDR3nt: TGTGCCAGCAGCGAGCAGGCTTCTGTTAATCAGCCCCAGCATTTT
CDR3aa: CASSEQASVNQPQHF

j_gene: TRBJ2-3
abundance: .
v_gene: TRBV5-1
d_gene: TRBD2
CDR3nt: TGCGCCAGCAGCTTGGGAGTTAGCGGGGGCACAGATACGCAGTATTTT
CDR3aa: CASSLGVSGGTDTQYF